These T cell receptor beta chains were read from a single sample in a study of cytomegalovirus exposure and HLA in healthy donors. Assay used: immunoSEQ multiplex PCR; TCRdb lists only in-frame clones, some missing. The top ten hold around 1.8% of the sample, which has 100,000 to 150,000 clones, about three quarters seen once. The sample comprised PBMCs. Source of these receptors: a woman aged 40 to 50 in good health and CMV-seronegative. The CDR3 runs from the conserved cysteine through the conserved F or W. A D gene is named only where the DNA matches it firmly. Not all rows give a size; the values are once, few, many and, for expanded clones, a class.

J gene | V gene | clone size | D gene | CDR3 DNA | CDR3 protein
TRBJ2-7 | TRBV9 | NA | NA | TGTGCCAGCAGCGTAGCTACAGGACCGTACGAGCAGTACTTC | CASSVATGPYEQYF
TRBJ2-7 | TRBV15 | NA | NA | TGTGCCACCAGCAGAGATCTGGGGGCCCACGAGCAGTACTTC | CATSRDLGAHEQYF
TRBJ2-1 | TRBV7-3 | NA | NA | TGTGCCAGCAGCTTAATGGGGGCATACAATGAGCAGTTCTTC | CASSLMGAYNEQFF
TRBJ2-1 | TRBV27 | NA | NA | TGTGCCAGCGGTCTCAAAACCATAGCAAATGAGCAGTTCTTC | CASGLKTIANEQFF
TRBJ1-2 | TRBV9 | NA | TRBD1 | TGTGCCAGCAGCCTGACAGGGAACAGCTACACCTTC | CASSLTGNSYTF
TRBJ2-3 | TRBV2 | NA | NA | TGTGCCAGCAAGAACGAGGATACGCAGTATTTT | CASKNEDTQYF
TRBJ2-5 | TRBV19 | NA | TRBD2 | TGTGCCAGTAGTATTTCATCATCGGGGACTAGGCGAGAGACCCAGTACTTC | CASSISSSGTRRETQYF
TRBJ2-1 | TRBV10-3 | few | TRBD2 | TGTGCCACAGCGGGGGAGTGGGGTGAGCAGTTCTTC | CATAGEWGEQFF
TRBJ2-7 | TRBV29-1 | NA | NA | TGCAGCGCACAGGGTTTGAACGAGCAGTACTTC | CSAQGLNEQYF
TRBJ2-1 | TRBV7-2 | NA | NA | TGTGCCAGCAGCTTTGCGGGTCTCCACAATGAGCAGTTCTTC | CASSFAGLHNEQFF
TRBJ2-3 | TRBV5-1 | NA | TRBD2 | TGCGCCAGCAGCGCGACTAGCGGCCGCACAGATACGCAGTATTTT | CASSATSGRTDTQYF
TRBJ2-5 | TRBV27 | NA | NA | TGTGCCAGCAGTCGACTAGGGGCAGCACAAGAGACCCAGTACTTC | CASSRLGAAQETQYF
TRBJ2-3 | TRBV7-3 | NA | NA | TGCGCCAGCAGCCCGGGTCCCTGGGCAGATACGCAGTATTTT | CASSPGPWADTQYF
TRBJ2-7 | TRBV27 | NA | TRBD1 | TGTGCCAGCAGTCGACAGGGGGCCACCTACGAGCAGTACTTC | CASSRQGATYEQYF
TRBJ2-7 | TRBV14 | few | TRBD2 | TGTGCCAGCAGCCAAGCGGGGGGGCCTCGGGACCGTTCCTACGAGCAGTACTTC | CASSQAGGPRDRSYEQYF
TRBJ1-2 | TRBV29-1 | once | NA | TGCAGCGTTGAAGATCTCGTCCAGGGCTACACCTTC | CSVEDLVQGYTF
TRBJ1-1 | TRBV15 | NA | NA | TGTGCCACCAGCCTGACGACAGAGAAAAACACTGAAGCTTTCTTT | CATSLTTEKNTEAFF
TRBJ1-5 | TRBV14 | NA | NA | TGTGCCAGCAGCCAATCTACAGGGCCCCAGCATTTT | CASSQSTGPQHF
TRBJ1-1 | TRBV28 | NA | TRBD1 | TGTGCCAGCAGTCCCCGGGGACAGGGGAACACTGAAGCTTTCTTT | CASSPRGQGNTEAFF
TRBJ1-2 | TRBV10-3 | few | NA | TGTGCCATCACCCCCGGGGGAGGCTATGGCTACACCTTC | CAITPGGGYGYTF
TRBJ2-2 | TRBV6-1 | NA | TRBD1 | TGTGCCAGCACGGGACAGAGGGACGGGGAGCTGTTTTTT | CASTGQRDGELFF
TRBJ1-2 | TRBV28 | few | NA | TGTGCCAGCACCCCCTACTCCTCTAGAGGCTACACCTTC | CASTPYSSRGYTF
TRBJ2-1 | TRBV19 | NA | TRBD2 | TGTGCCAGTAGCTTTTCCTCTAGCGGGAGGGCAGGCAGGCAGTTCTTC | CASSFSSSGRAGRQFF
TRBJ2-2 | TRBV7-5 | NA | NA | TGTGTCAGAAGCTTAGCTAGCGAGAAGAACACCGGGGAGCTGTTTTTT | CVRSLASEKNTGELFF
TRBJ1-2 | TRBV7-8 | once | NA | TGTGCCAGCAGCGCGGAGTTAACATTGGGCTATGGCTACACCTTC | CASSAELTLGYGYTF
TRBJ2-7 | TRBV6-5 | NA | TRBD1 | TGTGCCAGCAGTTACCGGGGGACAGGGACCTACGAGCAGTACTTC | CASSYRGTGTYEQYF
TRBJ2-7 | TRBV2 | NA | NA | TGTGCCAGCAGTCCAGACGGACTCCAGGGCGGGAAGCAGTACTTC | CASSPDGLQGGKQYF
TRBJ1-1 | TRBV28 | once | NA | TGTGCCAGCACCCTACCGAACACTGAAGCTTTCTTT | CASTLPNTEAFF
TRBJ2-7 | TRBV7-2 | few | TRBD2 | TGTGCCAGCAGCTTAAACGGGGGGGCCTACGAGCAGTACTTC | CASSLNGGAYEQYF
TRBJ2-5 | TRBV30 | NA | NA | TGTGCCTGGAGTTCGGGGATCCAAGAGACCCAGTACTTC | CAWSSGIQETQYF
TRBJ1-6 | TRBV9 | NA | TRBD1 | TGTGCCAGCAGCGTCCGGGACAGTGATTCACCCCTCCACTTT | CASSVRDSDSPLHF
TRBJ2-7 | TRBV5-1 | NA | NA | TGCGCCAGCAGCTTGAGTCGGGCCTACGAGCAGTACTTC | CASSLSRAYEQYF
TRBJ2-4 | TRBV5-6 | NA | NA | TGTGCCAGCAGCTTGTACTTCGGGGATGTGACCAAAAACATTCAGTACTTC | CASSLYFGDVTKNIQYF
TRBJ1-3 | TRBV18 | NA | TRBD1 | TGTGCCAGCTCACCGTTCGACAGGGGGACCGGAAACACCATATATTTT | CASSPFDRGTGNTIYF
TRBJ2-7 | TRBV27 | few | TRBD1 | TGTGCCAGCAGGGTCGCGGGACAGGGCTACGAGCAGTACTTC | CASRVAGQGYEQYF
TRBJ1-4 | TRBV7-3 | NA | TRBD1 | TGTGCCAGCAGCCTTACAGGGGGCACTAATGAAAAACTGTTTTTT | CASSLTGGTNEKLFF
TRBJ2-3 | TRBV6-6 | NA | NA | TGTGCCAGCAGCCAGGCTTCGTCTCACACAGATACGCAGTATTTT | CASSQASSHTDTQYF
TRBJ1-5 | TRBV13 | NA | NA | TGTGCCAGCAGCTTAAGTAAGGGGATTGGGCAGCCCCAGCATTTT | CASSLSKGIGQPQHF
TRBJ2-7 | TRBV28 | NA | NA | TGTGCCAGCAGTTTAGAGTGGAGAACTACCCTTGGCGAGCAGTACTTC | CASSLEWRTTLGEQYF
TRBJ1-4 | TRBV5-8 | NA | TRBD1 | TGTGCCAGCAGCTTGCGGGCGGGGGGACAGGAAAAACTGTTTTTT | CASSLRAGGQEKLFF
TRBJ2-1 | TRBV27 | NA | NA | TGTGCCAGCAGTTTGAGGGATGAGCAGTTCTTC | CASSLRDEQFF
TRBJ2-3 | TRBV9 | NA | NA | TGTGCCAGCGCCGGGGATACGCAGTATTTT | CASAGDTQYF